The text below deals with one T cell receptor (beta chain). This sample stems from a study of blood T cell repertoires in COVID-19. Whole-study context: The origin of the acute and convalescent COVID-19 samples was the United States, Italy and Spain. PBMCs, B-cell-depleted T cells, or T cells provided the cDNA or gDNA that made up the material.

In the original workflow: How many nucleated cells were present was estimated from reference gene primer amplification. Profiled with immunoSEQ multiplex PCR; TCRdb holds only in-frame clones, not every one. Clone size and V and J calls were adopted from that table, with D and trimming inferred from the DNA. The table records around 98,000 clones, about four fifths of them present only once. Germline V gives CDR1 SGHTA, CDR2 FQGTGA. With 6 bases clipped from V and 0 bases from J, the junction kept 10 bases outside the gene matches. This CDR3 is 16 amino acids long. This sequence joins TRBV7-3 and TRBJ1-1; 7 positions agree with TRBD1. What was sequenced was peripheral blood. The TCR originated in a woman aged 55-69 years with acute or convalescent COVID-19. CDR3 loop: CASSPEGAGLNTEAFF. The CDR3 DNA follows: TGTGCCAGCAGTCCCGAGGGGGCGGGACTGAACACTGAAGCTTTCTTT.